This note documents a single TCR beta chain sequence. Terminally differentiated effector memory CD45RA+ cells were excluded by CCR7 positive selection of CD45RO-negative cells. This sample was taken from a study of shared clonotypes between healthy human individuals. The V gene's germline CDR1 is SGHRS and CDR2 YFSETQ. V lost 4 bases to trimming and J lost 4 bases, with 15 bases between them. This CDR3 comprises 15 residues. Using immunoSEQ multiplex PCR, the repertoire was profiled, and TCRdb retains in-frame clones only, with some absent. The data contain some 1,900,000 clones, about 94% of them singletons.

The source of this sequence is a young man in good health. The chain links TRBV5-1 to TRBJ1-3; possibly TRBD1 for D (6 bases). Sequenced sample: naive CD8+ T cells sorted from blood. DNA of the CDR3: TGCGCCAGCAGCCCACTAGCCAGGGGCGGAAACACCATATATTTT. Residues: CASSPLARGGNTIYF.